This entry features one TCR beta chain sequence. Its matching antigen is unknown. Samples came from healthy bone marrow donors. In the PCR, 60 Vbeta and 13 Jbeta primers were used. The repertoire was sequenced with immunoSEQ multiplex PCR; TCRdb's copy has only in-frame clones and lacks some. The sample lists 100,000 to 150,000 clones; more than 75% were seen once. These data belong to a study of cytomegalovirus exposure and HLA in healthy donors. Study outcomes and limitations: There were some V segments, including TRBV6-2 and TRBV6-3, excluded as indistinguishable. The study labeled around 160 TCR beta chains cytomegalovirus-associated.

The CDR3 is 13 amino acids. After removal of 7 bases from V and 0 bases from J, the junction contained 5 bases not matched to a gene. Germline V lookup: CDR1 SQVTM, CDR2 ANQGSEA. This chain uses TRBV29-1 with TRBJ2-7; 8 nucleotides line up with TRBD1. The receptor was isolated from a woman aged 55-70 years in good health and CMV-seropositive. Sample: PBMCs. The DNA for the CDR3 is TGCAGCGCACCCGGACAGGGCTCCTACGAGCAGTACTTC. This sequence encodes CSAPGQGSYEQYF.